Listed below are T cell receptor beta chains from one sample, sequenced in a study of control samples from healthy donors and cancer patients. Assay: immunoSEQ multiplex PCR; the TCRdb copy retains only in-frame clones and omits some. This sample yields approximately 130,000 clones, of which approximately 89% are seen a single time; roughly 2.8% belongs to the top ten. Sample: blood. These receptors were collected from a man aged 55 to 70 in good health. Both conserved end residues are part of each CDR3. A D gene is named only where the DNA matches it firmly. The size of a clone is reported for some rows only, either as once, few or many, or as a class for expanded clones.

J,D,V,size,CDR3,DNA
TRBJ1-1,-,TRBV19,-,CASTSRGAFPLF,TGTGCCAGTACCTCCCGGGGGGCTTTCCCGTTATTT
TRBJ2-3,-,TRBV18,-,CASSPPGLSTDTQYF,TGTGCCAGCTCACCACCAGGCCTGTCCACAGATACGCAGTATTTT
TRBJ2-3,-,TRBV9,-,CASSVLGSDTQYF,TGTGCCAGCAGCGTGCTCGGTTCAGATACGCAGTATTTT
TRBJ1-1,-,TRBV27,-,CASSLGGARGEAFF,TGTGCCAGCAGTTTAGGGGGGGCGCGGGGTGAAGCTTTCTTT
TRBJ1-1,TRBD1,TRBV19,few,CASSAAGTGKTEAFF,TGTGCCAGTAGCGCCGCCGGGACAGGGAAGACTGAAGCTTTCTTT
TRBJ2-7,TRBD2,TRBV27,few,CASSGVAGGTYEQYF,TGTGCCAGCAGTGGGGTAGCGGGGGGTACCTACGAGCAGTACTTC
TRBJ1-3,-,TRBV7-9,-,CASSLGGEGNTIYF,TGTGCCAGCAGCTTAGGAGGGGAAGGAAACACCATATATTTT
TRBJ2-1,-,TRBV7-9,-,CASSPQRDTFTYNEQFF,TGTGCCAGCAGCCCTCAAAGAGACACTTTCACCTACAATGAGCAGTTCTTC
TRBJ2-7,-,TRBV19,-,CASSISGDSYEQYF,TGTGCCAGTAGTATTTCCGGGGACTCCTACGAGCAGTACTTC
TRBJ1-6,-,TRBV11-2,-,CASSLESDSPLHF,TGTGCCAGCAGCTTAGAATCGGATTCACCCCTCCACTTT
TRBJ1-6,-,TRBV7-2,once,CASSSHRQLYNSPLHF,TGTGCCAGCAGCTCCCACCGACAGCTTTATAATTCACCCCTCCACTTT
TRBJ1-1,TRBD1,TRBV7-2,few,CASSLGTGGSINTEAFF,TGTGCCAGCAGCTTAGGGACAGGGGGCTCGATAAACACTGAAGCTTTCTTT
TRBJ2-7,-,TRBV27,-,CASSAGRGALFYEQYF,TGTGCCAGCAGTGCCGGACGAGGGGCTCTTTTTTACGAGCAGTACTTC
TRBJ2-2,TRBD1,TRBV10-3,once,CATKWTGNTGELFF,TGTGCCACGAAGTGGACAGGGAACACCGGGGAGCTGTTTTTT
TRBJ1-5,TRBD1,TRBV12-3/TRBV12-4,-,CASSLTGGPQHF,TGTGCCAGCAGCCTCACAGGGGGGCCCCAGCATTTT
TRBJ2-7,-,TRBV27,-,CASSGQGGYEQYF,TGTGCCAGCAGTGGTCAGGGTGGATACGAGCAGTACTTC
TRBJ2-7,TRBD2,TRBV4-3,-,CASSKQTAGDSYEQYF,TGCGCCAGCAGCAAGCAGACAGCGGGGGACTCCTACGAGCAGTACTTC
TRBJ2-7,-,TRBV12-5,-,CASDFGGRREPYEQYF,TGTGCTAGTGACTTCGGAGGCCGCAGGGAACCCTACGAGCAGTACTTC
TRBJ2-1,-,TRBV5-1,-,CASSLGSGPSSYNEQFF,TGCGCCAGCAGCTTGGGTTCCGGCCCAAGCTCCTACAATGAGCAGTTCTTC
TRBJ2-5,-,TRBV24-1,-,CATSDPGISKETQYF,TGTGCCACCAGTGACCCCGGGATCTCTAAAGAGACCCAGTACTTC
TRBJ1-4,-,TRBV6-1,-,CASSEDPQGYNEKLFF,TGTGCCAGCAGTGAAGACCCACAGGGTTATAATGAAAAACTGTTTTTT
TRBJ2-3,TRBD2,TRBV2,-,CASSRAGGLTDTQYF,TGTGCCAGCAGTCGAGCGGGGGGGCTCACAGATACGCAGTATTTT
TRBJ2-7,TRBD1,TRBV28,once,CASSGQGAVQDEQYF,TGTGCCAGCAGTGGACAGGGGGCAGTCCAGGACGAGCAGTACTTC
TRBJ1-2,-,TRBV30,-,CAWSVTHNYGYTF,TGTGCCTGGAGCGTCACCCACAACTATGGCTACACCTTC
TRBJ1-1,-,TRBV5-1,-,CASSLAYGSGTEAFF,TGCGCCAGCAGCTTGGCGTACGGATCGGGCACTGAAGCTTTCTTT
TRBJ2-1,-,TRBV5-1,once,CASSLVEGYGNEQFF,TGCGCCAGCAGCTTGGTGGAGGGATACGGGAATGAGCAGTTCTTC
TRBJ1-1,-,TRBV2,few,CASNWGGENTEAFF,TGTGCCAGCAATTGGGGGGGCGAGAACACTGAAGCTTTCTTT
TRBJ1-6,-,TRBV7-2,-,CASSLGTTVPNSPLHF,TGTGCCAGCAGCTTAGGTACGACAGTTCCCAATTCACCCCTCCACTTT
TRBJ1-5,-,TRBV19,few,CASSIGAGGNQPQHF,TGTGCCAGTAGTATTGGAGCAGGGGGCAATCAGCCCCAGCATTTT
TRBJ1-4,TRBD1,TRBV5-1,-,CASSLEGGRNEKLFF,TGCGCCAGCAGCTTGGAAGGGGGCAGAAATGAAAAACTGTTTTTT
TRBJ1-2,-,TRBV3-1/TRBV3-2,-,CASSLTGDYGYTF,TGTGCCAGCAGCTTGACAGGTGATTATGGCTACACCTTC
TRBJ2-3,TRBD1,TRBV10-3,-,CAIKMAGGSDTQYF,TGTGCCATCAAGATGGCAGGGGGCTCAGATACGCAGTATTTT
TRBJ1-5,-,TRBV18,few,CASSTDLSQPQHF,TGTGCCAGCTCCACAGACTTATCGCAGCCCCAGCATTTT
TRBJ2-6,-,TRBV28,-,CASSRWGTGANVLTF,TGTGCCAGCAGTCGCTGGGGGACTGGGGCCAACGTCCTGACTTTC
TRBJ1-1,-,TRBV7-2,-,CASSPSLRDISTGTEAFF,TGTGCCAGCAGCCCCTCACTTAGGGACATATCTACGGGCACTGAAGCTTTCTTT
TRBJ1-2,TRBD1,TRBV6-6,-,CASSYTGVGYTF,TGTGCCAGCAGTTACACAGGGGTTGGCTACACCTTC
TRBJ1-3,TRBD1,TRBV9,-,CASSPSPGGSGNTIYF,TGTGCCAGCAGCCCTAGCCCAGGGGGCTCTGGAAACACCATATATTTT
TRBJ2-6,-,TRBV30,-,CAWRMAGAGSGANVLTF,TGTGCCTGGAGGATGGCAGGGGCCGGCTCTGGGGCCAACGTCCTGACTTTC
TRBJ2-7,TRBD2,TRBV2,-,CASSQAGVVPYEQYF,TGTGCCAGCAGCCAAGCGGGGGTTGTCCCATACGAGCAGTACTTC
TRBJ1-5,-,TRBV6-5,once,CASRWGRGQPQHF,TGTGCCAGCAGATGGGGGAGAGGACAGCCCCAGCATTTT
TRBJ1-2,-,TRBV2,-,CASRGESSGGYTF,TGTGCCAGCAGGGGAGAAAGCTCGGGGGGCTACACCTTC
TRBJ2-1,TRBD1,TRBV28,-,CASSSGQGALYNEQFF,TGTGCCAGCAGTTCAGGACAGGGGGCATTGTACAATGAGCAGTTCTTC
TRBJ1-6,-,TRBV7-3,-,CASSSSDSRNSPLHF,TGTGCCAGCAGCTCAAGCGACAGTCGGAATTCACCCCTCCACTTT
TRBJ1-2,-,TRBV28,-,CASSRNYGYTF,TGTGCCAGCAGCAGGAACTATGGCTACACCTTC
TRBJ1-3,-,TRBV9,-,CASSFTGAGPSGNTIYF,TGTGCCAGCAGCTTCACAGGAGCAGGACCCTCTGGAAACACCATATATTTT
TRBJ2-3,-,TRBV7-2,-,CASSLGGANTDTQYF,TGTGCCAGCAGCTTAGGAGGAGCTAACACAGATACGCAGTATTTT
TRBJ2-7,-,TRBV6-5,-,CASSYNGRRYEQYF,TGTGCCAGCAGTTACAACGGCAGGAGATACGAGCAGTACTTC
TRBJ2-4,-,TRBV3-1/TRBV3-2,-,CASSPSGALAKNIQYF,TGTGCCAGCAGCCCGTCTGGGGCGCTAGCCAAAAACATTCAGTACTTC
TRBJ1-2,TRBD1,TRBV18,-,CASSPGTGSQGGYTF,TGTGCCAGCTCACCCGGGACAGGGTCACAAGGCGGCTACACCTTC
TRBJ2-3,-,TRBV24-1,-,CATSDLGGPTDTQYF,TGTGCCACCAGTGATTTAGGGGGTCCCACAGATACGCAGTATTTT
TRBJ2-7,TRBD1,TRBV6-6,once,CASGQQRDRGYEQYF,TGTGCCAGCGGCCAACAGCGGGACAGGGGGTACGAGCAGTACTTC
TRBJ2-7,-,TRBV7-9,-,CASSSRTAPLEQYF,TGTGCCAGCAGCTCCCGGACAGCCCCACTCGAGCAGTACTTC
TRBJ1-2,-,TRBV4-3,few,CASRGMGKPGGYTF,TGCGCCAGCAGGGGTATGGGTAAACCTGGGGGCTACACCTTC
TRBJ1-2,-,TRBV27,-,CASRDTGVNYGYTF,TGTGCCAGCAGGGACACCGGGGTTAACTATGGCTACACCTTC
TRBJ1-1,-,TRBV18,-,CASSRGVGDTEAFF,TGTGCCAGCTCACGTGGGGTCGGGGACACTGAAGCTTTCTTT
TRBJ2-2,-,TRBV4-3,few,CASSQVGYTGELFF,TGCGCCAGCAGCCAAGTAGGGTATACCGGGGAGCTGTTTTTT
TRBJ1-5,-,TRBV3-1/TRBV3-2,-,CASSQDDLSQPQHF,TGTGCCAGCAGCCAAGACGACCTTAGTCAGCCCCAGCATTTT
TRBJ2-5,-,TRBV3-1/TRBV3-2,-,CASSQDLTQYF,TGTGCCAGCAGCCAAGATTTGACCCAGTACTTC